Following are 13 T cell receptor beta chains from one sample sequenced in a study of cytomegalovirus exposure and HLA in healthy donors. With 60 Vbeta and 13 Jbeta primers, the PCR was carried out. Clones were read by immunoSEQ multiplex PCR, and TCRdb kept only the in-frame ones, dropping some. The table has fewer than 85,000 clones, roughly 72% seen once; the top ten hold over 8.5%. Sequencing was done on a sample of PBMCs. The receptors derive from a woman aged 40 to 50 in good health and CMV-seropositive.

The rearrangement joins TRBV7-6 to TRBJ2-3; D not resolved. The V and J ends lost 5 bases and 6 bases respectively, with 9 bases between them. The CDR3 has 12 amino acids. CDR1 and CDR2 from the germline V gene are SGHVS and FNYEAQ. DNA of the CDR3: TGTGCCAGCAGCCTCGCCAGGGATACGCAGTATTTT. This sequence encodes CASSLARDTQYF.

CDR3 coding DNA: TGTGCCAGCTCACCCGCGGGACGAGTCAATGAGCAGTTCTTC. Translated: CASSPAGRVNEQFF. V gene TRBV18 combines with J gene TRBJ2-1; TRBD2 is a possible D gene (6 bases). Germline values: CDR1 KGHSH, CDR2 LQKENI. V was cut by 3 bases and J by 6 bases, with 12 bases left in between. This CDR3 is 14 amino acids long. Drawing the rest from reference TRBV18 and TRBJ2-1, the complete variable domain is NAGVMQNPRHLVRRRGQEARLRCSPMKGHSHVYWYRQLPEEGLKFMVYLQKENIIDESGMPKERFSAEFPKEGPSILRIQQVVRGDSAAYFCASSPAGRVNEQFFGPGTRLTVL.

The CDR3 coding sequence is TGCGCCAGCAGCCGTTTCTATGCGGGTGGCTCCTCCGGGGAGCTGTTTTTT. This codes for CASSRFYAGGSSGELFF. The J gene is TRBJ2-2, the V gene TRBV5-1; perhaps TRBD2 as D (5 bases). The germline V gene encodes CDR1 SGHRS and CDR2 YFSETQ. The length of the CDR3 is 17 residues. The V end lost 4 bases, the J end lost 6 bases, and 22 bases lay between the germline ends.

The chain couples TRBV28 to TRBJ2-7; TRBD2 is a possible D gene (7 bases). The V gene's germline CDR1 is MDHEN and CDR2 SYDVKM. V was shortened by 6 bases and J by 5 bases, with 17 bases between the two germline ends. The CDR3 consists of 14 residues. The CDR3 loop reads CASSRGGAENEQYF. DNA of the CDR3: TGTGCCAGCAGCAGAGGGGGGGCCGAAAACGAGCAGTACTTC.

The chain combines TRBV4-1 with TRBJ1-4; D is possibly TRBD1 (6 bases). Germline V gene data show CDR1 as MGHRA and CDR2 as YSYEKL. The CDR3 length is 15 residues. V gave up 2 bases and J gave up 4 bases, with 11 bases separating them. Written as DNA, the CDR3 is TGCGCCAGCAGCCAAACGGACAGCCTTAATGAAAAACTGTTTTTT. It encodes CASSQTDSLNEKLFF.

V is TRBV29-1 and J is TRBJ1-1; tentatively, D is TRBD1 (6 bases). The germline V and J ends were trimmed by 6 bases and 4 bases, with 12 bases remaining between them. Germline loops: CDR1 SQVTM, CDR2 ANQGSEA. The CDR3 runs 12 residues. CDR3 DNA: TGCAGCGTGAACCGACAGGCCACTGAAGCTTTCTTT. Translated, it gives CSVNRQATEAFF.

The rearrangement uses TRBV29-1 and TRBJ2-7; 7 positions agree with TRBD1. Germline trimming cut 7 bases from V and 4 bases from J; bases unmatched to any gene: 7. The CDR3 has 12 amino acids. CDR1 is SQVTM and CDR2 is ANQGSEA in the germline V gene. The CDR3 spells CSARQGGYEQYF. The CDR3 nucleotides are TGCAGCGCCAGACAGGGTGGTTACGAGCAGTACTTC.

This chain uses TRBV5-1 with TRBJ1-3; 8 bases match TRBD1. V shed 0 bases and J 2 bases; nucleotides not matched to a gene: 4. The CDR3 sequence is 16 residues long. The germline V gene encodes CDR1 SGHRS and CDR2 YFSETQ. The CDR3 nucleotides read TGCGCCAGCAGCTTGGGCGCAGGGGGCACTGGAAACACCATATATTTT. Protein: CASSLGAGGTGNTIYF.

The rearrangement uses TRBV18 and TRBJ1-2; tentatively, D is TRBD1 (5 bases). There are 16 residues in the CDR3. V was trimmed by 0 bases and J by 8 bases, leaving 19 bases between them. Germline CDR1 KGHSH, CDR2 LQKENI. In nucleotides, the CDR3 is TGTGCCAGCTCACCACCATCTCAGGGCCCACTTGGGGGCTACACCTTC. Its translation: CASSPPSQGPLGGYTF.

J is TRBJ2-7 and V is TRBV7-2; no firm D call. Trimming took off 0 bases at V and 2 bases at J, with 11 bases between the two ends. The germline V gene encodes CDR1 SGHTA and CDR2 FQGNSA. The CDR3 covers 15 residues. The CDR3 here is CASSLARLSTYEQYF. CDR3 nucleotide sequence: TGTGCCAGCAGCTTAGCGCGATTATCCACCTACGAGCAGTACTTC.

The chain has TRBV7-2 and TRBJ2-3, with a possible D match to TRBD2 (6 bases). Germline V gene data show CDR1 as SGHTA and CDR2 as FQGNSA. This CDR3 is 15 amino acids long. Trimming removed 3 bases from V and 2 bases from J, with 12 bases in between. For the CDR3, the DNA is TGTGCCAGCAGCTTTTCGGGGGTCTTCACAGATACGCAGTATTTT. Translating it yields CASSFSGVFTDTQYF.

This chain connects TRBV27 to TRBJ2-6, with D possibly matching TRBD1 (7 bases). Germline lookup yields CDR1 MNHEY and CDR2 SMNVEV (reference sequence). This CDR3 comprises 17 residues. V gave up 7 bases and J gave up 2 bases, with 18 bases separating them. This CDR3 reads CASTPRAGTAGANVLTF. The CDR3 bases are TGTGCCAGCACCCCACGGGCGGGGACAGCTGGGGCCAACGTCCTGACTTTC.

A few counts support this clone. The gene calls are TRBV6-5 and TRBJ1-6; weak D call: TRBD1 (5 bases). CDR3 length equals 14 residues. V lost 2 bases and J lost 8, with 10 bases in between. Germline V gene lookup returns CDR1 MNHEY and CDR2 SVGAGI. CDR3 protein: CASSYAREDSPLHF. CDR3 sequence (DNA): TGTGCCAGCAGTTACGCCAGGGAGGATTCACCCCTCCACTTT.